Sequencing of this T cell receptor beta chain was carried out in a study of control samples from healthy donors and cancer patients. Assay used: immunoSEQ multiplex PCR; TCRdb lists only in-frame clones, some missing. The profile covers 70,000 or so clones, with approximately 84% appearing a single time and about 14% taken by the ten largest. Losses at the gene ends were 2 bases for V and 0 bases for J; bases not matched to a gene: 3. Germline CDR1 and CDR2: SGHNT and YYREEE (reference sequence). The CDR3 totals 17 residues. Sequencing was carried out using blood. The chain employs TRBV5-4 and TRBJ2-6; 9 nucleotides agree with TRBD1. The sequence was obtained from a man over 45 in good health. CDR3 in amino acids: CASSLQGAFSGANVLTF. In DNA form, the CDR3 reads TGTGCCAGCAGCTTACAGGGGGCCTTCTCTGGGGCCAACGTCCTGACTTTC.